This T cell receptor beta chain appears in the sequencing data of a study of T cell responses to AZD1222 COVID-19 vaccine. The CDR3 consists of 15 residues. CDR1 and CDR2 (germline): SGHDT, YYEEEE. Trimming cost V 6 bases and J 4 bases; bases outside gene matches: 7. The table lists this clone with a few counts. Its antigen is not identified. Clones were read by immunoSEQ multiplex PCR, and TCRdb kept only the in-frame ones, dropping some. The sample lists approximately 100,000 clones, less than 95% seen once, with roughly 8% in the top ten. Study-wide results and caveats: Repertoires were sampled only after the peak T cell response. With dominance at 160-218 and 743-854, vaccine-associated CD4 TCRs spanned spike.

The sequencing here drew on peripheral blood, taken 28 days after the second AZD1222 dose. This chain uses TRBV5-6 with TRBJ1-6, with 7 bases that match TRBD1. The sequence came from an adult who received the AZD1222 COVID-19 vaccine. CDR3: CASTQTGQYNSPLHF. In DNA form, the CDR3 reads TGTGCCAGCACCCAGACGGGACAGTATAATTCACCCCTCCACTTT. The complete variable domain, with remaining parts taken from reference TRBV5-6 and TRBJ1-6, reads DAGVTQSPTHLIKTRGQQVTLRCSPKSGHDTVSWYQQALGQGPQFIFQYYEEEERQRGNFPDRFSGHQFPNYSSELNVNALLLGDSALYLCASTQTGQYNSPLHFGNGTRLTVT.